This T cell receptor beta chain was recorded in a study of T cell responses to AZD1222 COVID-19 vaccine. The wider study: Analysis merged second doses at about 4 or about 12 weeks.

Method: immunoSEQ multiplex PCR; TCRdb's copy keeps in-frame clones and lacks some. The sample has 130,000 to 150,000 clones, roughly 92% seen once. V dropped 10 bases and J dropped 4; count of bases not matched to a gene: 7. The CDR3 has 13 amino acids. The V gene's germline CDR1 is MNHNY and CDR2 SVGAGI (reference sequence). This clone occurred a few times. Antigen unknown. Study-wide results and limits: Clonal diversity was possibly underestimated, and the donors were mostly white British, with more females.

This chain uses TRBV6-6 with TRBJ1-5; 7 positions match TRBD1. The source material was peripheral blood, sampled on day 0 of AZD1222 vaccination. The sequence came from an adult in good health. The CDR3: CATQGSLNQPQHF. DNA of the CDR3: TGTGCCACACAGGGGAGCCTAAATCAGCCCCAGCATTTT.